This T cell receptor beta chain was sequenced in a study of blood T cells in healthy people across ages. Germline V gene lookup returns CDR1 SGHTA and CDR2 FQGNSA. Trimming removed 1 base from V and 2 bases from J, with 6 bases in between. This CDR3 region has 13 residues. This clonotype occurred many times. Through a sample-barcoded 5' primer and a J-beta primer mix, a second PCR was run for about 7 to 12 cycles. Tags on each cDNA molecule came from a template-switch adaptor with 12 random nucleotides. TCRdb reprocessed the 5' RACE reads via MiXCR and lists one record per CDR3 protein. The table lists 980,000 or so distinct CDR3 sequences, under 50% of them singletons.

V usage is TRBV7-2 and J usage is TRBJ2-7; D is possibly TRBD1 (6 bases). Material: blood. This sequence was found in a young man in good health. The CDR3 region has the DNA TGTGCCAGCAGCTTAGGGGACACCTACGAGCAGTACTTC. It codes for CASSLGDTYEQYF.